The text below deals with one TCR beta chain. Extraction and reverse transcription of RNA yielded cDNA as the sequencing template. Clones were read by immunoSEQ multiplex PCR, and TCRdb kept only the in-frame ones, dropping some. The sample shows about 190,000 clones, approximately 57% of them seen only once. This specimen belongs to a study of CD8+ T cells in alopecia areata. Described treatment: oral pan-JAK inhibitor, 5-10 mg twice daily. Germline V gene lookup returns CDR1 MNHNY and CDR2 SVGAGI (reference sequence). The ends were cut back, 5 bases at V and 0 bases at J, with 9 bases in the middle. The CDR3 extends over 14 amino acids.

The specimen comprised CD4+ T cells sorted from blood, sampled at week 24, from a patient treated with tofacitinib. This TCR was recovered from a human donor with alopecia areata. The rearrangement links TRBV6-6 to TRBJ2-3; possibly TRBD1 for D (6 bases). The CDR3, as DNA: TGTGCCAGCAGTCGGACAGCCAGCACAGATACGCAGTATTTT. Its protein is CASSRTASTDTQYF.